The 6 T cell receptor beta chains below all came from one sample that was sequenced in a study of cytomegalovirus exposure and HLA in healthy donors. 60 Vbeta and 13 Jbeta primers were used in PCR. The assay was immunoSEQ multiplex PCR, and TCRdb's table has in-frame clones only and misses some. The sample lists about 180,000 clones, around 74% occurring once. The specimen was PBMCs. The receptor source for this set is a female donor in good health and CMV-seronegative.

J is TRBJ1-4 and V is TRBV7-9; tentative D call: TRBD1 (5 bases). The length of the CDR3 is 15 residues. V lost 3 bases and J 0 bases, leaving 8 bases between the germline ends. Germline V gives CDR1 SEHNR, CDR2 FQNEAQ (reference sequence). Here the CDR3 DNA reads TGTGCCAGCAGCTTTGACAGTTCAACTAATGAAAAACTGTTTTTT. Translated, it gives CASSFDSSTNEKLFF.

This clone was observed a few times. The chain links TRBV19 to TRBJ2-1, with 8 bases matching TRBD2. Germline CDR1 is LNHDA and CDR2 is SQIVND (reference sequence). V was clipped by 5 bases and J by 4 bases; unmatched bases: 10. The CDR3 covers 16 residues. CDR3 DNA: TGTGCCAGTAGTCCCGGGAGGGCCAGGAGATACAATGAGCAGTTCTTC. It is translated as CASSPGRARRYNEQFF.

The chain couples TRBV7-2 to TRBJ2-2, with 8 bases that match TRBD2. This CDR3 is 16 amino acids long. V shed 5 bases, J shed 0 bases, and the junction held 5 bases outside the gene matches. Germline V gene data show CDR1 as SGHTA and CDR2 as FQGNSA. The CDR3: CASSRAGLANTGELFF. CDR3 in DNA: TGTGCCAGCAGCAGAGCGGGACTAGCGAACACCGGGGAGCTGTTTTTT.

This chain's CDR3 is CASSQVGVGQPQHF. As DNA, the CDR3 is TGTGCCAGCAGCCAAGTAGGGGTGGGTCAGCCCCAGCATTTT. The genes are TRBV5-6 and TRBJ1-5; TRBD1 might be the D (5 bases). This CDR3 has 14 amino acids. Trimming removed 4 bases at V and 6 bases at J, with 14 bases between. Germline CDR1 is SGHDT and CDR2 is YYEEEE.

The chain recombines TRBV9 with TRBJ2-5, with D perhaps TRBD1 (5 bases). TRBJ2-7 matches the DNA end more closely, so the J call is doubtful. The CDR3 consists of 14 residues. Germline lookup yields CDR1 SGDLS and CDR2 YYNGEE. The CDR3 coding sequence is TGTGCCAGCAGCCCTTGGCAGGGTCCTAACGAGCAGTACTTC. Its protein is CASSPWQGPNEQYF.

This clone was counted once. The CDR3 bases are TGTGCCTGGGGATGGTCGGTAGGGGGCCGGTACGAGCAGTACTTC. Protein: CAWGWSVGGRYEQYF. This rearrangement joins TRBV30 to TRBJ2-7; TRBD1 matches 7 bases. CDR1 GTSNPN and CDR2 SVGIG come from the germline V gene (reference sequence). Unmatched junction bases numbered 14, after V lost 5 bases and J lost 4 bases. This CDR3 contains 15 residues.